What follows are 11 T cell receptor beta chains derived from one specimen sequenced in a study of blood T cell repertoires in COVID-19. Clones were read by immunoSEQ multiplex PCR, and TCRdb kept only the in-frame ones, dropping some. The sample shows roughly 300,000 clones, more than 85% of them seen only once. Sequenced sample: PBMCs or T cells enriched from blood (not recorded which). All receptors derive from a woman aged 30 to 39 who had recovered from COVID-19.

This clone occurred once. This sequence joins TRBV5-1 and TRBJ2-3; tentative D call: TRBD1 (6 bases). With 3 bases removed from V and 3 bases from J, the gap between germline ends came to 17 bases. The germline V gene encodes CDR1 SGHRS and CDR2 YFSETQ. CDR3 size: 16 residues. The CDR3 protein is CASSSLEQGWTDTQYF. Written as DNA, the CDR3 is TGCGCCAGCAGCTCGCTGGAGCAGGGGTGGACAGATACGCAGTATTTT.

This chain joins TRBV6-2 or TRBV6-3 and TRBJ1-6; TRBD1 matches at 7 bases. This CDR3 region has 15 residues. Germline loops: CDR1 MNHEY, CDR2 SVGEGT. V was clipped by 2 bases and J by 8 bases; unmatched bases: 6. The CDR3 protein is CASSYPGQPYSPLHF. As DNA, the CDR3 is TGTGCCAGCAGTTACCCGGGACAGCCATATTCACCCCTCCACTTT.

This clone was seen only once. The V gene is TRBV10-3, the J gene TRBJ2-5; 10 bases are shared with TRBD1. V shed 0 bases, J shed 5 bases, and the junction held 3 bases outside the gene matches. CDR1 is ENHRY, CDR2 SYGVKD, per germline. The CDR3 extends over 15 amino acids. CDR3 loop: CAISESTGGSETQYF. DNA for the CDR3: TGTGCCATCAGTGAGTCGACAGGGGGCTCGGAGACCCAGTACTTC.

This rearrangement joins TRBV28 to TRBJ2-7; 9 nucleotides line up with TRBD1. Germline CDR1 is MDHEN and CDR2 is SYDVKM. Losses at the gene ends were 6 bases for V and 3 bases for J; bases not matched to a gene: 3. The CDR3 has 13 residues. The CDR3 DNA sequence: TGTGCCAGCAGGGGACAGGGATACTACGAGCAGTACTTC. Its translation is CASRGQGYYEQYF.

The rearrangement uses TRBV5-4 and TRBJ1-3, with D tentatively TRBD1 (6 bases). The V gene lost 2 bases and the J gene lost 4 bases, with 7 bases spanning the gap. The length of the CDR3 is 13 residues. The germline CDR1 and CDR2 sequences are SGHNT and YYREEE (reference sequence). CDR3 residues: CASSFTGGNTIYF. In DNA form, the CDR3 reads TGTGCCAGCAGCTTTACAGGGGGAAACACCATATATTTT.

This rearrangement joins TRBV27 to TRBJ2-7; D is uncertain. From germline, CDR1 is MNHEY and CDR2 SMNVEV (reference sequence). CDR3 length: 15 residues. Between the trimmed V and J ends, which lost 4 bases and 0 bases, there was a span of 13 bases. In DNA, the CDR3 is TGTGCCAGCAGTTCGTTCGACGCTAGCTCCTACGAGCAGTACTTC. This gives the protein CASSSFDASSYEQYF.

Here the CDR3 reads CASSWQGALYEQYF. CDR3 DNA sequence: TGTGCCAGCAGTTGGCAGGGGGCCCTTTACGAGCAGTACTTC. The chain uses TRBV28 and TRBJ2-7, with 8 positions matching TRBD1. Trimming cost V 4 bases and J 4 bases; bases outside gene matches: 6. This CDR3 comprises 14 residues. Germline-derived CDR1 and CDR2 are MDHEN and SYDVKM.

This CDR3 is CASSLPPGTGVPGGNQPQHF. The CDR3 coding sequence is TGTGCCAGCAGCTTACCTCCTGGGACAGGGGTTCCCGGGGGCAATCAGCCCCAGCATTTT. V and J are TRBV7-3 and TRBJ1-5, with TRBD1 matching over 10 bases. V was clipped by 2 bases and J by 2 bases; unmatched bases: 15. The CDR3 spans 20 residues. Looked up from germline, CDR1 is SGHTA and CDR2 is FQGTGA.

J is TRBJ1-1 and V is TRBV11-2; 8 nucleotides agree with TRBD1. The CDR3 extends over 15 amino acids. Trimming at V came to 5 bases and at J to 5 bases, leaving 10 bases not matched to a gene. Germline values: CDR1 SGHAT, CDR2 FQNNGV. In DNA form, the CDR3 reads TGTGCCAGCAGCCCCCAGGGGGCGGCTGTAACTGAAGCTTTCTTT. Amino acid sequence: CASSPQGAAVTEAFF.

CDR3 DNA sequence: TGTGCCAGCAGTTTTTCCCTCAATCAGCCCCAGCATTTT. The encoded protein is CASSFSLNQPQHF. The chain has TRBV12-3 or TRBV12-4 and TRBJ1-5; no reliable D call. CDR3 size: 13 residues. V lost 3 bases to trimming and J lost 3 bases, with 6 bases between them.

The chain couples TRBV29-1 to TRBJ1-1; TRBD1 is a possible D gene (6 bases). Germline V gene data show CDR1 as SQVTM and CDR2 as ANQGSEA. V was trimmed by 3 bases and J by 0 bases, leaving 11 bases between them. The CDR3 totals 14 residues. The CDR3 loop reads CSVETGLMNTEAFF. The CDR3 coding sequence is TGCAGCGTTGAGACAGGCCTTATGAACACTGAAGCTTTCTTT.